This T cell receptor (beta chain) was recovered during a study of T cell responses to AZD1222 COVID-19 vaccine. Broader study findings: It should be noted that donors were predominantly white British and more often female, and clonal diversity was possibly underestimated. Vaccine-associated CD4 TCRs ranged over spike, dominating at 160-218 and 743-854. In the spike-specific TCR repertoire, nearly half reportedly target unmutated variant regions.

The data were produced by immunoSEQ multiplex PCR, yet TCRdb's version contains in-frame clones alone and is incomplete. Of about 130,000 clones listed, roughly nine tenths are singletons. With 4 bases clipped from V and 10 bases from J, the junction kept 8 bases outside the gene matches. The CDR3 has 15 amino acids. Per germline, CDR1 SGHRS and CDR2 YFSETQ. Concerning this clone: The antigen remains unidentified.

The receptor comes from an adult in good health. The starting material was peripheral blood, obtained on day 0 of AZD1222 vaccination. The chain has TRBV5-1 and TRBJ2-1; 13 bases match TRBD2. CDR3 nucleotide sequence: TGCGCCAGCAGCCCCGGACTAGCGGGGGACATAGAGCAGTTCTTC. It encodes CASSPGLAGDIEQFF.